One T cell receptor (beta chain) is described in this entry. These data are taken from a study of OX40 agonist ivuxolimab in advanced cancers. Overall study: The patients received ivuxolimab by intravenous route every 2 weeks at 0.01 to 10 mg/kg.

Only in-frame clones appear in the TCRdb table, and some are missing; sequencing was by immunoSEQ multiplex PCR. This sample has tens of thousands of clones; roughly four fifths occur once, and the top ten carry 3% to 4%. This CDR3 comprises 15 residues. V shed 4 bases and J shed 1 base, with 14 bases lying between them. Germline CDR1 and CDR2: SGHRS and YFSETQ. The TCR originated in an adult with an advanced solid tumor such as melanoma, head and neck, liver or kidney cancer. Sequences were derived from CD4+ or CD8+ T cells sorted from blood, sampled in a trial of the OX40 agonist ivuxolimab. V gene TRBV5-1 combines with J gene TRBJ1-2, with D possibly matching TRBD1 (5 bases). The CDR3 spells CASSGGQEFNYGYTF. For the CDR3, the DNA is TGCGCCAGCAGCGGCGGACAAGAATTTAACTATGGCTACACCTTC. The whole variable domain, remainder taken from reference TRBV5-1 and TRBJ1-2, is KAGVTQTPRYLIKTRGQQVTLSCSPISGHRSVSWYQQTPGQGLQFLFEYFSETQRNKGNFPGRFSGRQFSNSRSEMNVSTLELGDSALYLCASSGGQEFNYGYTFGSGTRLTVV.